These 22 T cell receptor beta chains share one sample of origin, sequenced in a study of CD8 T cells in Susac syndrome. RNA, at about 0.45 to 1 ug, was reverse transcribed with random hexamers. Each CDR3 protein gets one entry after TCRdb re-called the immunoSEQ multiplex PCR reads with MiXCR. The sample lists 180,000 or so distinct CDR3 sequences, approximately 95% seen once, with approximately 0.1% in the top ten. Material: CD4+ T cells from PBMCs. All receptors derive from a human donor in good health.

The gene calls are TRBV30 and TRBJ1-1; D unresolved. Germline V gives CDR1 GTSNPN, CDR2 SVGIG (reference sequence). Trimming shortened V by 0 bases and J by 5 bases, and 7 bases separated the two germline ends. This CDR3 contains 12 residues. The CDR3 DNA reads TGTGCCTGGAGTGTATCGGGAACTGAAGCTTTCTTT. Its protein product is CAWSVSGTEAFF.

V usage is TRBV23-1 and J usage is TRBJ2-5; 10 bases align to TRBD2. TRBV23-1 is known as an ORF, though its function is uncertain. This CDR3 region has 16 residues. V was pared by 6 bases and J by 3 bases, with 10 bases of the junction left unmatched. For the CDR3, the DNA is TGCGCCAGCAGCCCCCTAGCGGGAGCCTATGAAGAGACCCAGTACTTC. Translating gives CASSPLAGAYEETQYF.

The V gene is TRBV4-2, the J gene TRBJ2-5; D not resolved. V was trimmed by 0 bases and J by 1 base, leaving 6 bases between them. The CDR3 length is 14 residues. The germline V gene encodes CDR1 LGHNA and CDR2 YNFKEQ. Written as DNA, the CDR3 is TGTGCCAGCAGCCAAGATCCGCGCCAAGAGACCCAGTACTTC. Translating it yields CASSQDPRQETQYF.

This sequence joins TRBV20-1 and TRBJ2-1; D gene uncertain. The CDR3 totals 13 residues. Germline CDR1 and CDR2: DFQATT and SNEGSKA (reference sequence). The germline V and J ends were trimmed by 3 bases and 3 bases, with 9 bases remaining between them. The CDR3 protein is CSASRAGYNEQFF. The CDR3 nucleotides are TGCAGTGCTAGTCGGGCAGGCTACAATGAGCAGTTCTTC.

The rearrangement joins TRBV20-1 to TRBJ1-2; perhaps TRBD1 as D (5 bases). Germline values: CDR1 DFQATT, CDR2 SNEGSKA (reference sequence). The CDR3 is 12 amino acids. Trimming left V 4 bases short and J 4 bases short, with 10 bases between. The CDR3 DNA reads TGCAGTGCTACGGGGGACGGCTATGGCTACACCTTC. Its translation: CSATGDGYGYTF.

The chain carries TRBV28 and TRBJ2-3; the match to TRBD1 covers 9 bases. There are 13 residues in the CDR3. The ends lost 6 bases at V and 4 bases at J; junction bases unmatched: 2. Germline V gives CDR1 MDHEN, CDR2 SYDVKM. This CDR3 is CASRGQGADTQYF. The CDR3 bases are TGTGCCAGCAGGGGACAGGGTGCAGATACGCAGTATTTT.

The chain combines TRBV15 with TRBJ2-1; 7 positions match TRBD2. This CDR3 contains 15 residues. J was trimmed by 12 bases and V by 1 base; bases with no gene match: 12. Germline loops: CDR1 LNHNV, CDR2 YYDKDF (reference sequence). The CDR3 is CATSRGTLAEGGQFF. The DNA for the CDR3 is TGTGCCACCAGCAGAGGGACCCTAGCGGAGGGTGGGCAGTTCTTC. Combining the CDR3 with reference TRBV15 and TRBJ2-1 gives the whole variable domain DAMVIQNPRYQVTQFGKPVTLSCSQTLNHNVMYWYQQKSSQAPKLLFHYYDKDFNNEADTPDNFQSRRPNTSFCFLDIRSPGLGDTAMYLCATSRGTLAEGGQFFGPGTRLTVL.

The chain employs TRBV2 and TRBJ2-5, with 7 bases matching TRBD2. The CDR3 extends over 13 amino acids. Germline CDR1 reads SNHLY; CDR2 reads FYNNEI. V shed 8 bases and J 7 bases; nucleotides not matched to a gene: 10. CDR3 sequence reads: CASAWGGSGTQYF. The CDR3 nucleotides read TGTGCCAGCGCCTGGGGGGGATCTGGGACCCAGTACTTC. Using reference TRBV2 and TRBJ2-5 for the parts outside the CDR3, the full variable domain is EPEVTQTPSHQVTQMGQEVILRCVPISNHLYFYWYRQILGQKVEFLVSFYNNEISEKSEIFDDQFSVERPDGSNFTLKIRSTKLEDSAMYFCASAWGGSGTQYFGPGTRLLVL.

This clonotype occurred once. The rearrangement links TRBV6-2 or TRBV6-3 to TRBJ2-7, with D perhaps TRBD2 (6 bases). The germline CDR1 and CDR2 sequences are MNHEY and SVGEGT. CDR3 size: 15 residues. Trimming left V 4 bases short and J 4 bases short, with 17 bases between. The CDR3 loop is CASSSASGFSYEQYF. The DNA of the CDR3 is TGTGCCAGCAGTTCGGCAAGCGGGTTCTCTTACGAGCAGTACTTC.

This clonotype was recorded once. This sequence joins TRBV19 and TRBJ2-1, with TRBD1 matching over 8 bases. This CDR3 has 13 residues. CDR1 is LNHDA, CDR2 SQIVND, per germline (reference sequence). Unmatched junction bases numbered 2, after V lost 4 bases and J lost 6 bases. CDR3 nucleotide sequence: TGTGCCAGTAGTACGACAGGGGTCAATGAGCAGTTCTTC. This gives the protein CASSTTGVNEQFF. The full variable domain, with the rest looked up from reference TRBV19 and TRBJ2-1, is DGGITQSPKYLFRKEGQNVTLSCEQNLNHDAMYWYRQDPGQGLRLIYYSQIVNDFQKGDIAEGYSVSREKKESFPLTVTSAQKNPTAFYLCASSTTGVNEQFFGPGTRLTVL.

The rearrangement joins TRBV29-1 to TRBJ2-1; the match to TRBD2 covers 7 bases. This CDR3 has 15 residues. CDR1 SQVTM and CDR2 ANQGSEA come from the germline V gene. After removal of 6 bases from V and 0 bases from J, the junction contained 8 bases not matched to a gene. The CDR3 DNA reads TGCAGCGTCCCGGAGGGCGGGAGCTCCTACAATGAGCAGTTCTTC. Amino acids: CSVPEGGSSYNEQFF.

The chain employs TRBV7-8 and TRBJ1-5, with D tentatively TRBD1 (6 bases). CDR3 size: 13 residues. The V gene's germline CDR1 is SGHVS and CDR2 FQNEAQ. Trimming left V 7 bases short and J 4 bases short, with 11 bases between. The CDR3 loop is CASTAGENQPQHF. CDR3 nucleotide sequence: TGTGCCAGCACGGCAGGGGAGAATCAGCCCCAGCATTTT.

The chain is built from TRBV2 and TRBJ2-5; the match to TRBD1 covers 9 bases. Germline V CDR1 and CDR2: SNHLY, FYNNEI. CDR3 length equals 15 residues. The J segment lost 0 bases and the V segment lost 4 bases, leaving 3 bases of the junction unmatched. The CDR3 DNA reads as TGTGCCAGCAGTGGGACAGGGGCGTACCAAGAGACCCAGTACTTC. This sequence encodes CASSGTGAYQETQYF. Combining the CDR3 with reference TRBV2 and TRBJ2-5 gives the whole variable domain EPEVTQTPSHQVTQMGQEVILRCVPISNHLYFYWYRQILGQKVEFLVSFYNNEISEKSEIFDDQFSVERPDGSNFTLKIRSTKLEDSAMYFCASSGTGAYQETQYFGPGTRLLVL.

J is TRBJ2-3 and V is TRBV25-1; maybe TRBD2 (6 bases). Per germline, CDR1 MGHDK and CDR2 SYGVNS. CDR3 length: 17 amino acids. V lost 6 bases and J 1 base, leaving 20 bases between the germline ends. The CDR3 loop reads CASSPVLSGGGTDTQYF. The CDR3 region has the DNA TGTGCCAGCAGCCCCGTGTTGAGCGGAGGGGGCACAGATACGCAGTATTTT.

This clonotype was observed a single time. The chain joins TRBV9 to TRBJ1-1; TRBD1 agrees at 8 bases. There are 13 residues in the CDR3. With 3 bases clipped from V and 4 bases from J, the junction kept 2 bases outside the gene matches. CDR1 and CDR2 from the germline V gene are SGDLS and YYNGEE. The DNA for the CDR3 is TGTGCCAGCAGCGGACAGGGGCTCACTGAAGCTTTCTTT. Protein sequence: CASSGQGLTEAFF.

The V gene is TRBV29-1, the J gene TRBJ2-3; D uncertain. From germline, CDR1 is SQVTM and CDR2 ANQGSEA. Trimming stripped 4 bases from V and 5 bases from J, with 16 bases between. The CDR3 is 14 amino acids. The CDR3: CSVGVLPARDTQYF. DNA for the CDR3: TGCAGCGTTGGGGTCTTACCGGCTAGAGATACGCAGTATTTT.

This chain connects TRBV18 to TRBJ1-5; TRBD1 matches at 9 bases. In germline, CDR1 is KGHSH, CDR2 LQKENI. The CDR3 is 15 amino acids. After removal of 3 bases from V and 6 bases from J, the junction contained 6 bases not matched to a gene. In DNA, the CDR3 is TGTGCCAGCTCACCGGGACAGGGAATCCCTCAGCCCCAGCATTTT. Its translation is CASSPGQGIPQPQHF.

The chain joins TRBV2 to TRBJ2-2; 7 positions agree with TRBD1. V shed 6 bases, J shed 0 bases, and the junction held 1 base outside the gene matches. The CDR3 runs to 14 residues. The germline CDR1 and CDR2 sequences are SNHLY and FYNNEI. CDR3 residues: CASRQGANTGELFF. CDR3 bases: TGTGCCAGCAGGCAGGGGGCGAACACCGGGGAGCTGTTTTTT.

This clonotype was counted between two and nine times. This chain links TRBV12-3 or TRBV12-4 with TRBJ2-1, with 9 positions matching TRBD2. The CDR3 covers 15 residues. Trimming at V came to 1 base and at J to 7 bases, leaving 5 bases not matched to a gene. DNA for the CDR3: TGTGCCAGCAGTTTAGTCCTAGCGGGAAGTAATGAGCAGTTCTTC. Translating gives CASSLVLAGSNEQFF.

The chain combines TRBV28 with TRBJ2-5; either TRBD1 or TRBD2 may supply D (5 bases each). The CDR3 totals 15 residues. V was clipped by 6 bases and J by 2 bases, with 16 bases between them. Germline loops: CDR1 MDHEN, CDR2 SYDVKM. CDR3 sequence (DNA): TGTGCCAGCAGGGCCGCCGGGACCGGACAAGAGACCCAGTACTTC. Its translation: CASRAAGTGQETQYF.

The genes are TRBV15 and TRBJ1-1; D possibly corresponds to TRBD1 (6 bases). The ends were cut back, 9 bases at V and 3 bases at J, with 17 bases in the middle. The CDR3 length is 14 residues. CDR1 LNHNV and CDR2 YYDKDF come from the germline V gene (reference sequence). DNA for the CDR3: TGTGCCACTCAGGGTGCGACAGGTGACACTGAAGCTTTCTTT. Translation gives CATQGATGDTEAFF.

V and J are TRBV29-1 and TRBJ2-7; possible D gene TRBD1, 6 bases. Germline-derived CDR1 and CDR2 are SQVTM and ANQGSEA. The CDR3 runs to 14 residues. The V end was cut by 7 bases, the J end by 0 bases, with 16 bases between. The CDR3 DNA is TGCAGCGCCCGGGACACGCGGAGCTCCTACGAGCAGTACTTC. Protein: CSARDTRSSYEQYF.